These 28 T cell receptor beta chains were sequenced from one sample in a study of graft-versus-host responses after intestinal transplantation. Antigens for these TCRs are unknown. TCRdb's table, derived via immunoSEQ multiplex PCR, lists solely in-frame clones and lacks some. The table lists about 96,000 clones, around 90% of them singletons. The sequencing here drew on unstimulated CD4+ T cells sorted from spleen or lymph node cells, taken before intestinal transplant. These receptors came from a human donor who received an intestinal transplant.

The rearrangement joins TRBV6-5 to TRBJ2-7, with a tentative D call TRBD1 (6 bases). The CDR3 loop spans 14 amino acids. Trimming took 2 bases from V and 3 from J, leaving 11 bases between them. From germline, CDR1 is MNHEY and CDR2 SVGAGI. The CDR3, as DNA: TGTGCCAGCAGTTACGGAGGACAGAACTACGAGCAGTACTTC. It encodes CASSYGGQNYEQYF.

The table lists this clone with a count of one. The genes are TRBV7-2 and TRBJ2-1, with D possibly TRBD2 on 5 matching bases. Germline assignment: CDR1 SGHTA and CDR2 FQGNSA. V gave up 5 bases and J gave up 4 bases, with 18 bases separating them. This CDR3 contains 16 residues. CDR3: CASSPKWGRTYNEQFF. The CDR3 DNA sequence: TGTGCCAGCAGCCCTAAGTGGGGTAGGACTTACAATGAGCAGTTCTTC.

This clone has just one count. The chain links TRBV7-8 to TRBJ2-7, with 7 bases that match TRBD1. The J segment lost 5 bases and the V segment lost 5 bases, leaving 6 bases of the junction unmatched. The V gene's germline CDR1 is SGHVS and CDR2 FQNEAQ. This CDR3 has 13 residues. The CDR3: CASSTLTGNEQYF. DNA of the CDR3: TGTGCCAGCAGCACCTTGACAGGGAACGAGCAGTACTTC.

V gene TRBV5-1 combines with J gene TRBJ2-5; 11 bases align to TRBD2. The J call may be mistaken, given a closer DNA end match to TRBJ2-7. The germline gives CDR1 SGHRS, CDR2 YFSETQ. This CDR3 comprises 17 residues. CDR3 loop: CASSSVLAGGRSDEQYF. CDR3 sequence (DNA): TGCGCCAGCAGCTCGGTCTTAGCGGGAGGGCGATCCGACGAGCAGTACTTC.

The chain links TRBV30 to TRBJ2-1, with D perhaps matching TRBD2 (6 bases). The germline V gene has CDR1 GTSNPN and CDR2 SVGIG (reference sequence). V was clipped by 0 bases and J by 3 bases, with 9 bases between them. The CDR3 has 14 amino acids. In DNA, the CDR3 is TGTGCCTGGAGTGTGGGCGGGGACTACAATGAGCAGTTCTTC. Encoded protein: CAWSVGGDYNEQFF.

This rearrangement joins TRBV10-1 to TRBJ1-2; 9 bases map to TRBD1. Unmatched junction bases numbered 6, after V lost 5 bases and J lost 8 bases. Germline CDR1 WNHNN, CDR2 SYGVQD (reference sequence). The CDR3 spans 13 residues. In nucleotides, the CDR3 is TGCGCCAGCAGTCTTTCGACAGGGGGAGGCTACACCTTC. Protein product: CASSLSTGGGYTF.

The chain is built from TRBV18 and TRBJ1-2; D possibly corresponds to TRBD1 (5 bases). V lost 3 bases to trimming and J lost 6 bases, with 17 bases between them. The germline V gene encodes CDR1 KGHSH and CDR2 LQKENI. The CDR3 spans 15 residues. This chain's CDR3 is CASSPASEGLHGYTF. In nucleotides, the CDR3 is TGTGCCAGCTCACCCGCGAGTGAGGGACTTCATGGCTACACCTTC. Full variable domain (outside the CDR3, taken from reference TRBV18 and TRBJ1-2): NAGVMQNPRHLVRRRGQEARLRCSPMKGHSHVYWYRQLPEEGLKFMVYLQKENIIDESGMPKERFSAEFPKEGPSILRIQQVVRGDSAAYFCASSPASEGLHGYTFGSGTRLTVV.

CDR3 coding DNA: TGCGCCAGCGCCCCAGGGAACAATCAGCCCCAGCATTTT. Translating gives CASAPGNNQPQHF. This rearrangement joins TRBV5-1 to TRBJ1-5, with D maybe TRBD1 (5 bases). V shed 7 bases and J shed 3 bases, with 11 bases lying between them. The CDR3 spans 13 residues. CDR1 and CDR2 from the germline V gene are SGHRS and YFSETQ.

The chain joins TRBV28 to TRBJ1-6; possibly TRBD1 for D (5 bases). The germline V and J ends were trimmed by 4 bases and 7 bases, with 14 bases remaining between them. The germline V gene has CDR1 MDHEN and CDR2 SYDVKM. There are 15 residues in the CDR3. The CDR3 DNA sequence: TGTGCCAGCAGTTCAACGACAGTGGTGAATTCACCCCTCCACTTT. It codes for CASSSTTVVNSPLHF. Based on the CDR3 plus reference TRBV28 and TRBJ1-6, the full variable domain is DVKVTQSSRYLVKRTGEKVFLECVQDMDHENMFWYRQDPGLGLRLIYFSYDVKMKEKGDIPEGYSVSREKKERFSLILESASTNQTSMYLCASSSTTVVNSPLHFGNGTRLTVT.

The CDR3 DNA sequence: TGCGCCAGCAGCTTGAGGACTGATTCCTACGAGCAGTACTTC. Amino acid sequence: CASSLRTDSYEQYF. This rearrangement joins TRBV5-1 to TRBJ2-7, with a possible D match to TRBD2 (5 bases). This CDR3 has 14 residues. Deletions cut 1 base from V and 1 base from J, with 9 bases between. Germline CDR1 is SGHRS and CDR2 is YFSETQ.

This chain links TRBV5-6 with TRBJ2-5; D perhaps matches TRBD2 (6 bases). Germline V gene lookup returns CDR1 SGHDT and CDR2 YYEEEE. The germline V and J ends were trimmed by 5 bases and 4 bases, with 12 bases remaining between them. The CDR3 has 13 amino acids. The CDR3 sequence: CASRQGLRETQYF. CDR3 nucleotides: TGTGCCAGCAGACAAGGACTAAGAGAGACCCAGTACTTC. Full variable domain (outside the CDR3, taken from reference TRBV5-6 and TRBJ2-5): DAGVTQSPTHLIKTRGQQVTLRCSPKSGHDTVSWYQQALGQGPQFIFQYYEEEERQRGNFPDRFSGHQFPNYSSELNVNALLLGDSALYLCASRQGLRETQYFGPGTRLLVL.

This chain links TRBV4-1 with TRBJ2-2; TRBD2 aligns across 9 bases. Germline values: CDR1 MGHRA, CDR2 YSYEKL. The junction had 18 bases not matched to a gene; V was cut back by 0 bases and J by 1 base. The CDR3 consists of 22 residues. Written as DNA, the CDR3 is TGCGCCAGCAGCCAAGAAGGGGGGGGGCGACTAGCGGAGACTAGGAACACCGGGGAGCTGTTTTTT. Translated, it gives CASSQEGGGRLAETRNTGELFF.

This chain links TRBV30 with TRBJ1-6, with D possibly being TRBD1 (6 bases). Germline CDR1 is GTSNPN and CDR2 is SVGIG (reference sequence). V was cut by 2 bases and J by 5 bases, with 13 bases left in between. CDR3 size: 15 residues. DNA for the CDR3: TGTGCCTGGAGTTCCCTAGACAGGAATAATTCACCCCTCCACTTT. Translating gives CAWSSLDRNNSPLHF. Combining the CDR3 with reference TRBV30 and TRBJ1-6 gives the whole variable domain SQTIHQWPATLVQPVGSPLSLECTVEGTSNPNLYWYRQAAGRGLQLLFYSVGIGQISSEVPQNLSASRPQDRQFILSSKKLLLSDSGFYLCAWSSLDRNNSPLHFGNGTRLTVT.

The chain couples TRBV5-1 to TRBJ1-1, with 12 nucleotides matching TRBD1. Trimming took 0 bases from V and 3 from J; bases not matched to a gene: 9. Germline V gene data show CDR1 as SGHRS and CDR2 as YFSETQ. This CDR3 comprises 18 residues. CDR3 nucleotides: TGCGCCAGCAGCTTGGTCCCAAGCGGGACAGGGGGCCACACTGAAGCTTTCTTT. This encodes CASSLVPSGTGGHTEAFF.

The gene calls are TRBV12-5 and TRBJ2-2; D may be TRBD1 (8 bases). This CDR3 comprises 15 residues. Trimming took off 5 bases at V and 7 bases at J, with 17 bases between the two ends. Germline V gives CDR1 LGHNT, CDR2 FRNRAP. Here the CDR3 DNA reads TGTGCTAGTGGTCCCCTTACAGGGGGGGGCGGGGAGCTGTTTTTT. Its translation is CASGPLTGGGGELFF.

The chain links TRBV6-5 to TRBJ1-2, with a weak D call TRBD1 (5 bases). The V gene's germline CDR1 is MNHEY and CDR2 SVGAGI. The CDR3 is 13 residues long. Trimming took off 6 bases at V and 0 bases at J, with 8 bases between the two ends. The CDR3 here is CASSLGANYGYTF. The CDR3, as DNA: TGTGCCAGCAGCTTAGGGGCTAACTATGGCTACACCTTC.

The chain joins TRBV6-5 to TRBJ2-2, with D unclear. Germline CDR1 reads MNHEY; CDR2 reads SVGAGI. The CDR3 covers 15 residues. Trimming took 2 bases from V and 2 from J, leaving 9 bases between them. The CDR3 sequence: CASSYEKRNTGELFF. The CDR3 coding sequence is TGTGCCAGCAGTTACGAGAAGCGCAACACCGGGGAGCTGTTTTTT.

This rearrangement joins TRBV7-2 to TRBJ2-7; TRBD2 matches at 9 bases. This CDR3 is 15 amino acids long. CDR1 SGHTA and CDR2 FQGNSA come from the germline V gene. Trimming cost V 2 bases and J 3 bases; bases outside gene matches: 5. CDR3 loop: CASSLSGGNRYEQYF. DNA of the CDR3: TGTGCCAGCAGCTTAAGCGGGGGGAACCGCTACGAGCAGTACTTC. The variable domain in full, completed from reference TRBV7-2 and TRBJ2-7, reads GAGVSQSPSNKVTEKGKDVELRCDPISGHTALYWYRQSLGQGLEFLIYFQGNSAPDKSGLPSDRFSAERTGGSVSTLTIQRTQQEDSAVYLCASSLSGGNRYEQYFGPGTRLTVT.

Written as DNA, the CDR3 is TGTGCCTGGAGTGTGCAGGACAATCAGCCCCAGCATTTT. It specifies CAWSVQDNQPQHF. J is TRBJ1-5 and V is TRBV30; D not resolved. The CDR3 has 13 residues. CDR1 and CDR2 from the germline V gene are GTSNPN and SVGIG (reference sequence). Trimming removed 0 bases at V and 3 bases at J, with 6 bases between.

The chain couples TRBV5-1 to TRBJ1-2; TRBD1 might be the D (5 bases). V was pared by 0 bases and J by 6 bases, with 18 bases between. The CDR3 loop spans 16 amino acids. Germline CDR1 reads SGHRS; CDR2 reads YFSETQ. CDR3 nucleotide sequence: TGCGCCAGCAGCTTGGTGGCAGGGTTGGCGTCCCATGGCTACACCTTC. Amino acids: CASSLVAGLASHGYTF.

The rearrangement uses TRBV7-3 and TRBJ2-3, with TRBD2 matching 10 bases. Unmatched junction bases numbered 9, after V lost 9 bases and J lost 3 bases. Per the germline V gene, CDR1 is SGHTA and CDR2 is FQGTGA. The CDR3 spans 15 residues. CDR3 DNA sequence: TGTGCCAGTCAGAGACTAGCGGGTTGGACAGATACGCAGTATTTT. This encodes CASQRLAGWTDTQYF.

The chain recombines TRBV19 with TRBJ1-1, with 8 nucleotides matching TRBD1. Germline-derived CDR1 and CDR2 are LNHDA and SQIVND (reference sequence). Losses at the gene ends were 4 bases for V and 0 bases for J; bases not matched to a gene: 1. CDR3 length equals 14 residues. CDR3 loop: CASSRTGLNTEAFF. CDR3 coding DNA: TGTGCCAGTAGTAGGACAGGGTTGAACACTGAAGCTTTCTTT.

This clone was seen just once. The rearrangement links TRBV19 to TRBJ2-5; 10 nucleotides match TRBD2. The CDR3 runs 15 residues. Germline V gives CDR1 LNHDA, CDR2 SQIVND (reference sequence). V lost 7 bases to trimming and J lost 6 bases; unmatched junction nucleotides: 11. The CDR3 sequence: CASTSGGWSVKTQYF. As DNA, the CDR3 is TGTGCCAGTACTAGCGGGGGATGGTCCGTGAAGACCCAGTACTTC.

This clone was counted once. The J gene is TRBJ2-2, the V gene TRBV29-1; no definite D call. The CDR3 extends over 11 amino acids. V lost 7 bases and J 6 bases, leaving 9 bases between the germline ends. Germline assignment: CDR1 SQVTM and CDR2 ANQGSEA. In DNA, the CDR3 is TGCAGCGACCAGGTCGCCGGGGAGCTGTTTTTT. Protein sequence: CSDQVAGELFF.

The chain couples TRBV6-1 to TRBJ2-2, with 8 bases lining up with TRBD2. The CDR3 spans 15 residues. Germline CDR1 reads MNHNS; CDR2 reads SASEGT. Trimming at V came to 2 bases and at J to 1 base, leaving 0 bases not matched to a gene. The CDR3 sequence is CASSESGRNTGELFF. The CDR3, as DNA: TGTGCCAGCAGTGAAAGCGGGAGGAACACCGGGGAGCTGTTTTTT.

The gene calls are TRBV28 and TRBJ1-2, with D perhaps matching TRBD1 (6 bases). Germline V gene lookup returns CDR1 MDHEN and CDR2 SYDVKM. The CDR3 is made up of 15 amino acids. The germline V and J ends were trimmed by 4 bases and 2 bases, with 14 bases remaining between them. The CDR3 region has the DNA TGTGCCAGCAGTTCCCCCAGACAGGCCAACTATGGCTACACCTTC. Translating gives CASSSPRQANYGYTF.

The gene calls are TRBV9 and TRBJ2-5, with a tentative D call TRBD1 (6 bases). Germline loops: CDR1 SGDLS, CDR2 YYNGEE. Trimming pared 3 bases from V and 5 bases from J, leaving 17 bases between. The CDR3 is 15 residues long. DNA of the CDR3: TGTGCCAGCAGCGCGACAGGTTCGCCTAGCGAGACCCAGTACTTC. Translating it yields CASSATGSPSETQYF.

This chain links TRBV6-5 with TRBJ1-1, with a tentative D call TRBD1 (5 bases). The CDR3 contains 12 residues. V lost 6 bases, J lost 11 bases, and 16 bases lay in between. CDR1 is MNHEY and CDR2 is SVGAGI in the germline V gene. This CDR3 is CASSLTGGMAFF. The CDR3 coding sequence is TGTGCCAGCAGCCTGACCGGGGGTATGGCTTTCTTT.